This entry describes one TCR beta chain. Source study methods: From reference gene primer amplification, estimates of nucleated cell counts were derived. Assay: immunoSEQ multiplex PCR; the TCRdb copy retains only in-frame clones and omits some. That table gives V, J and clone size, and the DNA gave D and trimming. The sample has about 320,000 clones; more than 85% are singletons. The study assigned cohorts using participant-reported clinical history. Germline CDR1 reads SGHAT; CDR2 reads FQDESV (reference sequence). Trimming took 5 bases from V and 2 from J; bases not matched to a gene: 5. CDR3 length equals 16 residues. This entry comes from a study of blood T cell repertoires in COVID-19. Study overall: Nucleic acid was either cDNA or gDNA, and it came from T cells, B-cell-depleted T cells, or PBMCs.

V gene TRBV11-1 combines with J gene TRBJ2-3; 12 bases agree with TRBD2. Sequences were obtained from PBMCs or T cells enriched from blood (not recorded which). The origin of this receptor is a woman aged 25 to 39 who had been exposed to COVID-19. The CDR3 DNA reads as TGTGCCAGCAGCCGGGGGACTAGCGGGTCCACAGATACGCAGTATTTT. This encodes CASSRGTSGSTDTQYF. Together with reference TRBV11-1 and TRBJ2-3, the CDR3 gives the full variable domain: EAEVAQSPRYKITEKSQAVAFWCDPISGHATLYWYRQILGQGPELLVQFQDESVVDDSQLPKDRFSAERLKGVDSTLKIQPAELGDSAMYLCASSRGTSGSTDTQYFGPGTRLTVL.